These 3 T cell receptor beta chains came from one sample sequenced in a study of blood T cell repertoires in COVID-19. This table comes from immunoSEQ multiplex PCR, and its TCRdb copy is limited to in-frame clones, with some not included. The data show 120,000 or so clones, roughly four fifths seen once. Sequencing was performed on peripheral blood. Receptors were obtained from a woman in her fifties or sixties with acute or convalescent COVID-19.

The J gene is TRBJ1-2, the V gene TRBV27; D unclear. Per the germline V gene, CDR1 is MNHEY and CDR2 is SMNVEV (reference sequence). CDR3 size: 17 residues. V shed 4 bases and J shed 8 bases, with 26 bases lying between them. CDR3 in DNA: TGTGCCAGCAGTTCAACGACTAGGGCCTCCGCAATGTTGGGCTACACCTTC. Its protein product is CASSSTTRASAMLGYTF.

The chain is built from TRBV9 and TRBJ1-6; D is undetermined. This CDR3 spans 12 amino acids. V was pared by 0 bases and J by 8 bases, with 3 bases between. Germline V CDR1 and CDR2: SGDLS, YYNGEE. The CDR3 here is CASSVADSPLHF. The CDR3 nucleotides read TGTGCCAGCAGCGTAGCGGATTCACCCCTCCACTTT.

The V call is TRBV6-6, the J call TRBJ1-2; 11 nucleotides agree with TRBD1. The ends lost 5 bases at V and 4 bases at J; junction bases unmatched: 6. Looked up from germline, CDR1 is MNHNY and CDR2 is SVGAGI (reference sequence). This CDR3 comprises 15 residues. The CDR3 sequence: CASSPSGQGGYGYTF. CDR3 nucleotide sequence: TGTGCCAGCAGTCCCTCGGGACAGGGGGGCTATGGCTACACCTTC.